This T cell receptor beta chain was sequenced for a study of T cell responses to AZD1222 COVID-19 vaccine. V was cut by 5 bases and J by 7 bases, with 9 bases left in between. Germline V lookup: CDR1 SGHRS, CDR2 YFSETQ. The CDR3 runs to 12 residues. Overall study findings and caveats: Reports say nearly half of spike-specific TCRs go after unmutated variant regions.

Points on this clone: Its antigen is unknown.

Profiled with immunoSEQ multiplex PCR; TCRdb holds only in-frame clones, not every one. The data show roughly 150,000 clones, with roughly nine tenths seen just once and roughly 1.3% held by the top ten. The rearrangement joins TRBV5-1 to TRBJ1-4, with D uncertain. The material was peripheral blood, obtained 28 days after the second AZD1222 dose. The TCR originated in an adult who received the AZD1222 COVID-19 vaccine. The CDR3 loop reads CASRVNVEKLFF. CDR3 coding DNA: TGCGCCAGCAGAGTAAACGTTGAAAAACTGTTTTTT.